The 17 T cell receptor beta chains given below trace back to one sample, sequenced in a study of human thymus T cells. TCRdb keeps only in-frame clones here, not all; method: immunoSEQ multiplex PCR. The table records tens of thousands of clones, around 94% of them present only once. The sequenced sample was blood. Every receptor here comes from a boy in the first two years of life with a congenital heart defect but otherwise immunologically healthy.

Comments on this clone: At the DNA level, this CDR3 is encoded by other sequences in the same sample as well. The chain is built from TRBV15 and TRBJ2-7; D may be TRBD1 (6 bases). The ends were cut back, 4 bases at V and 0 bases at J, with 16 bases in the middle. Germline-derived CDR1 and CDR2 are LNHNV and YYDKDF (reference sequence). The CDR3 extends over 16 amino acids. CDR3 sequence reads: CATSTTTTGYSYEQYF. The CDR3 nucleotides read TGTGCCACCAGCACCACGACAACAGGGTACTCCTACGAGCAGTACTTC. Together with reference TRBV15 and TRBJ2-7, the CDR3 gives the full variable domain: DAMVIQNPRYQVTQFGKPVTLSCSQTLNHNVMYWYQQKSSQAPKLLFHYYDKDFNNEADTPDNFQSRRPNTSFCFLDIRSPGLGDTAMYLCATSTTTTGYSYEQYFGPGTRLTVT.

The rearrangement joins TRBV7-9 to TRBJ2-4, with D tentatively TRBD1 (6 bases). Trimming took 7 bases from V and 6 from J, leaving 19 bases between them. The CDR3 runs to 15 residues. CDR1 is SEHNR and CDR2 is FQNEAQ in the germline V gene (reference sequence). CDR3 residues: CASIPLRLGGNIQYF. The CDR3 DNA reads TGTGCCAGCATTCCCCTCAGGCTAGGGGGAAACATTCAGTACTTC. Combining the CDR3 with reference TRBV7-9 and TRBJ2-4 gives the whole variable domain DTGVSQNPRHKITKRGQNVTFRCDPISEHNRLYWYRQTLGQGPEFLTYFQNEAQLEKSRLLSDRFSAERPKGSFSTLEIQRTEQGDSAMYLCASIPLRLGGNIQYFGAGTRLSVL.

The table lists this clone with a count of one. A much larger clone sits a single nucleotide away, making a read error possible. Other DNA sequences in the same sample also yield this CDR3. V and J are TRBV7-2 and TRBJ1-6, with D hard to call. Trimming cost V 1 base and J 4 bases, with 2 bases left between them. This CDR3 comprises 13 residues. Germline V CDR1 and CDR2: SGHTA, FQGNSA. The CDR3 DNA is TGTGCCAGCAGCTTAGAATATAATTCACCCCTCCACTTT. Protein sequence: CASSLEYNSPLHF.

The CDR3 loop reads CASSLKARGTDTQYF. In nucleotides, the CDR3 is TGTGCCAGCAGTTTAAAGGCGCGGGGCACAGATACGCAGTATTTT. This chain uses TRBV28 with TRBJ2-3; D might be TRBD2 (5 bases). Per germline, CDR1 MDHEN and CDR2 SYDVKM. Trimming removed 2 bases at V and 1 base at J, with 10 bases between. The CDR3 is made up of 15 amino acids.

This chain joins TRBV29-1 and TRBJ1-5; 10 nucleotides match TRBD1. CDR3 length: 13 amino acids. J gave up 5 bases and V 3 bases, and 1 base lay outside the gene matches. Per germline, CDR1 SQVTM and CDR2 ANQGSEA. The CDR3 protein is CSVEGTGDQPQHF. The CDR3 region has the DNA TGCAGCGTTGAGGGGACAGGGGATCAGCCCCAGCATTTT.

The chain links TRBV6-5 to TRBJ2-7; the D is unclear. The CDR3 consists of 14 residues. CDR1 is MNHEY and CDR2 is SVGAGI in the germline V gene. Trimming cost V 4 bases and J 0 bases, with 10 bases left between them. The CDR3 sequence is CASSSRKFSYEQYF. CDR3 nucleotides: TGTGCCAGCAGTTCACGAAAATTCTCCTACGAGCAGTACTTC.

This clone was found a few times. The DNA of the CDR3 is TGTGCCAGCAGCTCCCTCGGGTACGAGCAGTACTTC. This translates into CASSSLGYEQYF. The V call is TRBV7-9, the J call TRBJ2-7; D call uncertain. CDR1 SEHNR and CDR2 FQNEAQ come from the germline V gene (reference sequence). This CDR3 contains 12 residues. V lost 4 bases to trimming and J lost 4 bases, with 8 bases between them. The full variable domain, with the rest looked up from reference TRBV7-9 and TRBJ2-7, is DTGVSQNPRHKITKRGQNVTFRCDPISEHNRLYWYRQTLGQGPEFLTYFQNEAQLEKSRLLSDRFSAERPKGSFSTLEIQRTEQGDSAMYLCASSSLGYEQYFGPGTRLTVT.

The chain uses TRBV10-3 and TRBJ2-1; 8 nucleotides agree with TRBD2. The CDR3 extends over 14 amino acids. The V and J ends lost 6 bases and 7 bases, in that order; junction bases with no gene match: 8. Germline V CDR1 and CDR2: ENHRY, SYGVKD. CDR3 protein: CAISEGLGSNEQFF. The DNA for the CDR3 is TGTGCCATCAGCGAGGGACTAGGGTCGAATGAGCAGTTCTTC.

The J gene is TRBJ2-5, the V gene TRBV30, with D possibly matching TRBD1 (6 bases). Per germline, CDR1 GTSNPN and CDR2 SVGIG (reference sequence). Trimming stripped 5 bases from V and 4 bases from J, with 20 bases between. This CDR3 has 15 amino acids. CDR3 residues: CAWHNAQGFGETQYF. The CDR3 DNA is TGTGCCTGGCACAACGCACAGGGCTTTGGAGAGACCCAGTACTTC. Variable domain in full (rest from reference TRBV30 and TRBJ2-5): SQTIHQWPATLVQPVGSPLSLECTVEGTSNPNLYWYRQAAGRGLQLLFYSVGIGQISSEVPQNLSASRPQDRQFILSSKKLLLSDSGFYLCAWHNAQGFGETQYFGPGTRLLVL.

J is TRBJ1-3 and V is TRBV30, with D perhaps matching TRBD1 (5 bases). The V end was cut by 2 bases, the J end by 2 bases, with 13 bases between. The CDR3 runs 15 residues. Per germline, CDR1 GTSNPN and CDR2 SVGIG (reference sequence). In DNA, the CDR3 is TGTGCCTGGAGTCCAGGTGGGGGGACTGGAAACACCATATATTTT. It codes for CAWSPGGGTGNTIYF.

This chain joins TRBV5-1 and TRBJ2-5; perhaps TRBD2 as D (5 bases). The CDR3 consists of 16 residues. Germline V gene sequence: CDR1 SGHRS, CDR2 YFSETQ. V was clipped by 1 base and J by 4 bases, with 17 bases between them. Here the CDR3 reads CASSLSTRLARETQYF. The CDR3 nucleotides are TGCGCCAGCAGCTTGAGTACCCGGCTAGCCAGAGAGACCCAGTACTTC.

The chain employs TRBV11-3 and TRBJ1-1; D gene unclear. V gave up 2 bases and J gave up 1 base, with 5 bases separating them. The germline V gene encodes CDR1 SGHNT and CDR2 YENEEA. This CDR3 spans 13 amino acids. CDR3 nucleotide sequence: TGTGCCAGCAGCTTACGGAGGAACACTGAAGCTTTCTTT. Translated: CASSLRRNTEAFF.

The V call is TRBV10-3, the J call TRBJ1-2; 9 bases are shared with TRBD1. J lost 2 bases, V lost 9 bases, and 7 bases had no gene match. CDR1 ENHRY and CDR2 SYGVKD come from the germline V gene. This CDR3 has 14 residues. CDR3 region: CAILRQGVNYGYTF. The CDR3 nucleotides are TGTGCCATACTCCGACAGGGGGTAAACTATGGCTACACCTTC.

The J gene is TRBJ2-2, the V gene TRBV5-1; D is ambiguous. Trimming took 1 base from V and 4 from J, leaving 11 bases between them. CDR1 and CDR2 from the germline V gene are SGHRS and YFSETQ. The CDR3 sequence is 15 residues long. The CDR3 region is CASSLYTSGTGELFF. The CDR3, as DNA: TGCGCCAGCAGCTTGTACACCTCGGGCACCGGGGAGCTGTTTTTT.

The DNA for the CDR3 is TGTGCCTGGAATAGGTGGACAGGGGGGCAAAAAGATACGCAGTATTTT. It specifies CAWNRWTGGQKDTQYF. The chain joins TRBV30 to TRBJ2-3; 10 nucleotides agree with TRBD1. The V and J ends lost 4 bases and 5 bases, in that order; junction bases with no gene match: 12. The CDR3 runs to 16 residues. CDR1 GTSNPN and CDR2 SVGIG come from the germline V gene (reference sequence).

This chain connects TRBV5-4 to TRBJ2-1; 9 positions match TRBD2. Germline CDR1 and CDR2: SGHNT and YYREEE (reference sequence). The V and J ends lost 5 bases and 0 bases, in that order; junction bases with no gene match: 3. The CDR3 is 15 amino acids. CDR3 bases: TGTGCCAGCAGTGCGGGGGGGCCCTCCTACAATGAGCAGTTCTTC. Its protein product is CASSAGGPSYNEQFF.

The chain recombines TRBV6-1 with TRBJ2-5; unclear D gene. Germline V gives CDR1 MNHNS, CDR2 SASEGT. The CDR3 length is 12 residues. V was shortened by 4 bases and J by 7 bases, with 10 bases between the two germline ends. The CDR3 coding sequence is TGTGCCAGCAGTGTAGGCAGAGGGACCCAGTACTTC. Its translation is CASSVGRGTQYF.